A selection of T cell receptor beta chains follows, all from one sample in a study of shared clonotypes between healthy human individuals. Using immunoSEQ multiplex PCR, the repertoire was profiled, and TCRdb retains in-frame clones only, with some absent. Of millions of clones listed, over 85% were seen once; the top ten hold around 0.15%. Source material: naive CD4+ T cells sorted from blood. These receptors all stem from a man younger than 35 in good health. Each CDR3 is given with its conserved first and last residue. D genes are given only for firm matches. A row's size may be missing; if present it is once, few, many or a size class.

D	V	J	size	CDR3	DNA
TRBD1	TRBV7-8	TRBJ2-1	NA	CASSLGQGAPGGSPYNEQFF	TGTGCCAGCAGCTTAGGACAGGGGGCGCCGGGAGGTAGTCCCTACAATGAGCAGTTCTTC
TRBD1	TRBV2	TRBJ1-4	NA	CASRGTGSPGKLFF	TGTGCCAGCAGGGGGACAGGGTCTCCGGGTAAACTGTTTTTT
NA	TRBV6-1	TRBJ2-7	NA	CASSVGQIYEQYF	TGTGCCAGCAGTGTAGGACAGATATACGAGCAGTACTTC
TRBD2	TRBV18	TRBJ2-5	NA	CASSPGLGARETQYF	TGTGCCAGCTCACCGGGACTAGGGGCGCGGGAGACCCAGTACTTC
TRBD2	TRBV5-6	TRBJ2-2	NA	CASSTPGGGTGELFF	TGTGCCAGCAGCACCCCTGGGGGGGGAACCGGGGAGCTGTTTTTT
TRBD1	TRBV5-1	TRBJ2-1	NA	CASSLVPYGTGRGNEQFF	TGCGCCAGCAGCTTGGTCCCGTACGGGACAGGTAGGGGGAATGAGCAGTTCTTC
NA	TRBV10-1	TRBJ2-2	NA	CASSRQTGELFF	TGCGCCAGCAGTCGGCAAACCGGGGAGCTGTTTTTT
NA	TRBV4-1	TRBJ2-1	NA	CASSQGLVTYNEQFF	TGCGCCAGCAGCCAAGGTCTAGTAACCTACAATGAGCAGTTCTTC
NA	TRBV5-1	TRBJ1-1	NA	CASSLVGGNTEAFF	TGCGCCAGCAGCTTGGTTGGGGGGAACACTGAAGCTTTCTTT
TRBD1	TRBV28	TRBJ2-7	NA	CASSFGTGPYEQYF	TGTGCCAGCAGTTTCGGGACAGGACCCTACGAGCAGTACTTC
TRBD2	TRBV7-2	TRBJ2-1	NA	CASSLLSGSGNEQFF	TGTGCCAGCAGCTTACTTAGCGGGAGTGGCAATGAGCAGTTCTTC
TRBD2	TRBV5-1	TRBJ2-3	NA	CASSTGLAVSTDTQYF	TGCGCCAGCAGCACTGGACTAGCGGTTAGCACAGATACGCAGTATTTT
TRBD2	TRBV6-4	TRBJ2-3	NA	CASSLAGGNTDTQYF	TGTGCCAGCAGTCTAGCGGGAGGCAACACAGATACGCAGTATTTT
NA	TRBV19	TRBJ1-5	NA	CASSIRNQPQHF	TGTGCCAGTAGTATACGGAATCAGCCCCAGCATTTT
TRBD2	TRBV30	TRBJ2-1	NA	CAWSVGTSGYNEQFF	TGTGCCTGGAGTGTAGGGACTAGCGGATACAATGAGCAGTTCTTC
TRBD2	TRBV5-4	TRBJ2-5	NA	CASSSRLAGEETQYF	TGTGCCAGCAGCTCACGACTAGCGGGAGAAGAGACCCAGTACTTC
NA	TRBV6-5	TRBJ1-3	once	CALPTASSGNTIYF	TGTGCCCTACCTACGGCTAGCTCTGGAAACACCATATATTTT
TRBD1	TRBV5-1	TRBJ1-1	NA	CASSSTSDRGTEAFF	TGCGCCAGCAGCTCCACTTCGGACAGGGGAACTGAAGCTTTCTTT
NA	TRBV27	TRBJ2-7	NA	CASRPEGAGGSYEQYF	TGTGCCAGCAGACCCGAGGGGGCGGGGGGCTCCTACGAGCAGTACTTC
NA	TRBV2	TRBJ1-5	NA	CASNQGDGIQPQHF	TGTGCCAGCAATCAAGGAGACGGGATTCAGCCCCAGCATTTT
NA	TRBV28	TRBJ1-6	NA	CASSSSGLNSPLHF	TGTGCCAGCAGTTCAAGCGGGCTCAATTCACCCCTCCACTTT
NA	TRBV4-1	TRBJ2-3	NA	CASSQEGADTQYF	TGCGCCAGCAGCCAAGAAGGGGCAGATACGCAGTATTTT
NA	TRBV30	TRBJ2-1	NA	CAWNWAVVSEQFF	TGTGCCTGGAATTGGGCAGTTGTAAGCGAGCAGTTCTTC
NA	TRBV6-1	TRBJ2-7	NA	CASSRQDSGPYEQYF	TGTGCCAGCAGTCGACAGGACTCCGGACCGTACGAGCAGTACTTC
NA	TRBV27	TRBJ2-7	NA	CASSLLRGKTYEQYF	TGTGCCAGCAGTTTATTACGGGGAAAGACGTACGAGCAGTACTTC
NA	TRBV5-4	TRBJ2-6	once	CASTTLGGGLGANVLTF	TGTGCCAGCACCACGCTCGGCGGCGGATTGGGGGCCAACGTCCTGACTTTC
TRBD1	TRBV5-4	TRBJ1-6	NA	CASTSQTGRATNSPLHF	TGTGCCAGCACCTCTCAGACAGGGCGCGCCACTAATTCACCCCTCCACTTT
TRBD1	TRBV10-2	TRBJ2-1	NA	CASRSGQGSYNEQFF	TGCGCCAGCAGGAGTGGACAGGGGAGTTACAATGAGCAGTTCTTC
NA	TRBV20-1	TRBJ1-1	NA	CSAARQTEAFF	TGCAGTGCCGCCCGTCAAACTGAAGCTTTCTTT
NA	TRBV6-6	TRBJ2-7	NA	CASSSGNSYEQYF	TGTGCCAGCAGTTCGGGTAACTCCTACGAGCAGTACTTC
NA	TRBV6-4	TRBJ1-5	NA	CASSDAPIAGSNQPQHF	TGTGCCAGCAGTGACGCCCCAATAGCGGGTAGCAATCAGCCCCAGCATTTT
NA	TRBV7-9	TRBJ1-1	NA	CASSSGSGDAFF	TGTGCCAGCAGCTCAGGGTCGGGCGACGCTTTCTTT
NA	TRBV25-1	TRBJ2-2	NA	CASREQGNTGELFF	TGTGCCAGCAGAGAACAGGGGAACACCGGGGAGCTGTTTTTT
NA	TRBV5-6	TRBJ1-3	NA	CASSPTGYSGNTIYF	TGTGCCAGCAGCCCCACAGGATACTCTGGAAACACCATATATTTT
NA	TRBV18	TRBJ2-7	NA	CASSPGVQGAREQYF	TGTGCCAGCTCACCGGGGGTGCAGGGTGCGCGCGAGCAGTACTTC
NA	TRBV29-1	TRBJ2-7	NA	CSVRASSNEQYF	TGCAGCGTGCGGGCCTCATCGAACGAGCAGTACTTC
NA	TRBV20-1	TRBJ2-7	once	CSADRGNEQYF	TGCAGTGCCGATCGGGGCAACGAGCAGTACTTC
NA	TRBV6-1	TRBJ2-1	NA	CASSEAMWVEQFF	TGTGCCAGCAGTGAAGCAATGTGGGTTGAGCAGTTCTTC
NA	TRBV18	TRBJ1-1	NA	CASSPLLGGASEAFF	TGTGCCAGCTCACCACTACTGGGGGGGGCTTCTGAAGCTTTCTTT
NA	TRBV9	TRBJ1-5	NA	CASSVGGDDQPQHF	TGTGCCAGCAGCGTAGGGGGGGACGATCAGCCCCAGCATTTT